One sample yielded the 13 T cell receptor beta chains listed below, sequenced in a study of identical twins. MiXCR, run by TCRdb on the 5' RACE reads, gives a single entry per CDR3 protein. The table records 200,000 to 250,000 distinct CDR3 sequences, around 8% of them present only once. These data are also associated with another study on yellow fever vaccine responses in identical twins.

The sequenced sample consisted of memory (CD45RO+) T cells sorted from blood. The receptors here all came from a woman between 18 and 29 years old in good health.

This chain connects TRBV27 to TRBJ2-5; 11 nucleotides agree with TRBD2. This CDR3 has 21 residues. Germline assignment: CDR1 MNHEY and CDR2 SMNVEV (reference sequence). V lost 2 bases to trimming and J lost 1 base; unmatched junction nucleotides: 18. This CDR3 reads CASSLGQGSAIAGGLQETQYF. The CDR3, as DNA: TGTGCCAGCAGTTTAGGGCAGGGGTCAGCCATAGCGGGGGGGCTCCAAGAGACCCAGTACTTC.

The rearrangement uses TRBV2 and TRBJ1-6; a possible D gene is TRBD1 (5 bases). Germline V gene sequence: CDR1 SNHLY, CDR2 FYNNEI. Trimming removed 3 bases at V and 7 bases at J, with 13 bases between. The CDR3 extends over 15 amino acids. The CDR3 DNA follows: TGTGCCAGCAGTGATCGGCAGGGCGGGAATTCACCCCTCCACTTT. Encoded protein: CASSDRQGGNSPLHF.

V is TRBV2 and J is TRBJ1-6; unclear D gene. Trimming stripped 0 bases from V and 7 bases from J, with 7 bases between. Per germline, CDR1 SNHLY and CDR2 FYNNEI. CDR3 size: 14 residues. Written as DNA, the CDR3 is TGTGCCAGCAGTGAAGCGAACGGGAATTCACCCCTCCACTTT. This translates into CASSEANGNSPLHF.

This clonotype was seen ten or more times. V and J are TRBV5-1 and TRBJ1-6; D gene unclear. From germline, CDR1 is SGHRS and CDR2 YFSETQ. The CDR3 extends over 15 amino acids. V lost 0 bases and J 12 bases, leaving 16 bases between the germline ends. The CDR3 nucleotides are TGCGCCAGCAGCTTGGGAGGGTCTCGGCATGAACCCCTCCACTTT. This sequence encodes CASSLGGSRHEPLHF.

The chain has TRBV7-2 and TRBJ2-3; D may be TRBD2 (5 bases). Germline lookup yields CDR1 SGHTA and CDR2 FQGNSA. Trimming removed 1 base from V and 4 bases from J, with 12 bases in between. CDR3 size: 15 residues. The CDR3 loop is CASSLGAGRADTQYF. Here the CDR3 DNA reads TGTGCCAGCAGCTTAGGCGCGGGCCGGGCAGATACGCAGTATTTT.

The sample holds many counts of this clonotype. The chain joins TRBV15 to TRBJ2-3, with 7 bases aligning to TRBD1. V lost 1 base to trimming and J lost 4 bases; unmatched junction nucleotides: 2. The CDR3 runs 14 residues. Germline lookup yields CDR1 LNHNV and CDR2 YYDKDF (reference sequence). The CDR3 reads CATSRGQGPDTQYF. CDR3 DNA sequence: TGTGCCACCAGCAGAGGACAGGGACCAGATACGCAGTATTTT.

CDR3 DNA sequence: TGTGCCAGCAGTTACGTATCCGGGGGGTCCGTCGGGGAGCAGTTCTTC. Translating gives CASSYVSGGSVGEQFF. V usage is TRBV6-5 and J usage is TRBJ2-1; the match to TRBD2 covers 7 bases. In germline, CDR1 is MNHEY, CDR2 SVGAGI. The CDR3 extends over 16 amino acids. V trimming: 2 bases; J trimming: 10 bases; junction bases outside the gene matches: 14.

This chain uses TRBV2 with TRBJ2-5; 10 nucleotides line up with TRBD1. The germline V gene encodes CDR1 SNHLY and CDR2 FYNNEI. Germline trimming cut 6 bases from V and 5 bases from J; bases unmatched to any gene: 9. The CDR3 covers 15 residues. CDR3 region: CASSTGTGVRETQYF. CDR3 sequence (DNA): TGTGCCAGCAGCACCGGGACAGGGGTTCGCGAGACCCAGTACTTC.

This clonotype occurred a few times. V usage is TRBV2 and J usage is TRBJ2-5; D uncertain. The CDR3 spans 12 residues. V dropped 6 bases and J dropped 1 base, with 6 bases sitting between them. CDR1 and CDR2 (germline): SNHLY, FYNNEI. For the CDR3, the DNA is TGTGCCAGCAGCTCAGCCCAAGAGACCCAGTACTTC. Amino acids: CASSSAQETQYF.

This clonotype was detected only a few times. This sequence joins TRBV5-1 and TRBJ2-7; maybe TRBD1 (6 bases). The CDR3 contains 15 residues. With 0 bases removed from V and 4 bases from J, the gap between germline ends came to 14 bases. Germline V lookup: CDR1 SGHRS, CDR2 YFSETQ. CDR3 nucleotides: TGCGCCAGCAGCTTGGAGCAGGGGCAGAAATACGAGCAGTACTTC. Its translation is CASSLEQGQKYEQYF.

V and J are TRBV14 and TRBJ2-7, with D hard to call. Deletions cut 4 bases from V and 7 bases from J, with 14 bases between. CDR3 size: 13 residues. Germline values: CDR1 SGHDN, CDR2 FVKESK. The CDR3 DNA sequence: TGTGCCAGCAGCCCGACCACCTTGGGTGAGCAGTACTTC. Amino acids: CASSPTTLGEQYF.

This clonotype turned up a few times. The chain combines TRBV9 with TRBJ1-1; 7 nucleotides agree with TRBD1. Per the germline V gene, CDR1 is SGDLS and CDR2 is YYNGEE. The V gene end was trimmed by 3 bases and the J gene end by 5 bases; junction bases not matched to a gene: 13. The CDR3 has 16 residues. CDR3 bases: TGTGCCAGCAGCGGAGACAGGGCGGGGGCCAAGACTGAAGCTTTCTTT. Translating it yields CASSGDRAGAKTEAFF.

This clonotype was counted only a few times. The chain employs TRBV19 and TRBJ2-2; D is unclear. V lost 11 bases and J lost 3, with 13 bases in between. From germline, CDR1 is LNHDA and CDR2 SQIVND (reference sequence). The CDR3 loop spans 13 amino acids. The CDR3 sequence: CACLAGYTGELFF. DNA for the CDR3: TGTGCCTGCCTGGCTGGCTACACCGGGGAGCTGTTTTTT.